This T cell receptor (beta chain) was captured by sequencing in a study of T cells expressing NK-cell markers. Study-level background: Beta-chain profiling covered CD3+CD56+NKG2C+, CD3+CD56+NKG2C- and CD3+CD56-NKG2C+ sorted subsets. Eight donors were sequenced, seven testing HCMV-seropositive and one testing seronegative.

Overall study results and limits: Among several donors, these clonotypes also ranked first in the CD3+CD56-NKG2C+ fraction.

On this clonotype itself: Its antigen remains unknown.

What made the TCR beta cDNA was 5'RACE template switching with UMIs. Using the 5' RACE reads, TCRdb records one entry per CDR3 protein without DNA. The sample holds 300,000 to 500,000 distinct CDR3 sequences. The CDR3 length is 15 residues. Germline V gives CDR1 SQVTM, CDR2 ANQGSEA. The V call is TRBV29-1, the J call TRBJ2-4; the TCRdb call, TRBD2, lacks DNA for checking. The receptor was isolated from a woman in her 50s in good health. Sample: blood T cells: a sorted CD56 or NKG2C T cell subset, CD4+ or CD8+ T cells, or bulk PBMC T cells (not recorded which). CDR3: CSVVGDSLAKNIQYF.